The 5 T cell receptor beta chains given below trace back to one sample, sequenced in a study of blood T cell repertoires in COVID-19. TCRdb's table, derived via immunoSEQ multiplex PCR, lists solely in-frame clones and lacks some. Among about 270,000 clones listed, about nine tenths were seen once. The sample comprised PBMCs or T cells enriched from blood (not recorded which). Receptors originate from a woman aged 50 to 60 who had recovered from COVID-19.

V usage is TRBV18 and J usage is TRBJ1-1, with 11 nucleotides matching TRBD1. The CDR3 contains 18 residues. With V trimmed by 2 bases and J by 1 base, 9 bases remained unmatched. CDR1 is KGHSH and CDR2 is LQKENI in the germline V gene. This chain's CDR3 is CASSPKDRGRVANTEAFF. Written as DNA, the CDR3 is TGTGCCAGCTCACCAAAGGACAGGGGGCGTGTAGCGAACACTGAAGCTTTCTTT.

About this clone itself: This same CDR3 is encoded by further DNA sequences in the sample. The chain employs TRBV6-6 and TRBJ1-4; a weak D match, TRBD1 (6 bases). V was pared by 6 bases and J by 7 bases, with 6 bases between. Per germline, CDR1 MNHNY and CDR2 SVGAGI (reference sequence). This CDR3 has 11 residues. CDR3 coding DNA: TGTGCCAGCAGAGGGGGTGAAAAACTGTTTTTT. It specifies CASRGGEKLFF.

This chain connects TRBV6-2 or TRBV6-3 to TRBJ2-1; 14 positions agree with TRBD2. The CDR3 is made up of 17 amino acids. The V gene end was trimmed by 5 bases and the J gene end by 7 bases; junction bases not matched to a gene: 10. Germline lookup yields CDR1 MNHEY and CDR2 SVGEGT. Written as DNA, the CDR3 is TGTGCCAGCAGTCGTCTTAGACTAGCGGGAGGGAAGAATGAGCAGTTCTTC. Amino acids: CASSRLRLAGGKNEQFF.

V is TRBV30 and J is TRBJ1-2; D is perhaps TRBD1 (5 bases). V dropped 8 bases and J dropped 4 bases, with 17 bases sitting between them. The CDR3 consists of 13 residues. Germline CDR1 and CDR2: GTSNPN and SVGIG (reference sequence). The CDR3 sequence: CATQWGRGYGYTF. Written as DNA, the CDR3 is TGTGCCACACAATGGGGCCGCGGCTATGGCTACACCTTC.

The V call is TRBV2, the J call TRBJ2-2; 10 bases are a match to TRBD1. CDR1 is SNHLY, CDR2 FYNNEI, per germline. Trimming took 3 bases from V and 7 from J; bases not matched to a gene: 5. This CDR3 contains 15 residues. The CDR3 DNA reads TGTGCCAGCAGTGATAGACAGGGGGCCGTCGGGGAGCTGTTTTTT. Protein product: CASSDRQGAVGELFF. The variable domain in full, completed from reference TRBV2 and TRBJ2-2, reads EPEVTQTPSHQVTQMGQEVILRCVPISNHLYFYWYRQILGQKVEFLVSFYNNEISEKSEIFDDQFSVERPDGSNFTLKIRSTKLEDSAMYFCASSDRQGAVGELFFGEGSRLTVL.